The text below deals with one T cell receptor beta chain. The CDR3 loop spans 15 amino acids. CDR1 is SGHVS, CDR2 FNYEAQ, per germline. With 4 bases removed from V and 2 bases from J, the gap between germline ends came to 14 bases. This sample stems from a study of cytomegalovirus exposure and HLA in healthy donors. The PCR was carried out with 60 Vbeta primers and 13 Jbeta primers. Measured with immunoSEQ multiplex PCR; TCRdb has only the in-frame clones, and not every one. The sample has 60,000 to 85,000 clones, approximately 80% seen once. The chain uses TRBV7-6 and TRBJ1-1; D gene uncertain. The sample was PBMCs. The clonotype comes from a man between 35 and 55 years old in good health and CMV-seronegative. The CDR3 loop is CASSSPAAYNTEAFF. Here the CDR3 DNA reads TGTGCCAGCAGCTCCCCGGCGGCGTATAACACTGAAGCTTTCTTT.